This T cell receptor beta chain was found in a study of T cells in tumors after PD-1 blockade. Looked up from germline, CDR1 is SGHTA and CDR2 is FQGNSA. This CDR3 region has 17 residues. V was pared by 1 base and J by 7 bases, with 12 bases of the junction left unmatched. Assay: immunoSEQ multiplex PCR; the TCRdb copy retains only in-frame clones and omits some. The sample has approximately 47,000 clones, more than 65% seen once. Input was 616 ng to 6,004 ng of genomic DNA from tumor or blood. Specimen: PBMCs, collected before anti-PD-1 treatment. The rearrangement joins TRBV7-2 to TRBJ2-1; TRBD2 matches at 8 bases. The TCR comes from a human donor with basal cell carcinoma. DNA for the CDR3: TGTGCCAGCAGCTTAGTCCTGGGCGGGGGGCCTCATAATGAGCAGTTCTTC. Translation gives CASSLVLGGGPHNEQFF. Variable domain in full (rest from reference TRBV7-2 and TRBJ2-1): GAGVSQSPSNKVTEKGKDVELRCDPISGHTALYWYRQSLGQGLEFLIYFQGNSAPDKSGLPSDRFSAERTGGSVSTLTIQRTQQEDSAVYLCASSLVLGGGPHNEQFFGPGTRLTVL.